One sample yielded the 23 T cell receptor beta chains listed below, sequenced in a study of blood T cells in healthy people across ages. PCR was performed a second time for roughly 7 to 11 cycles using a sample-barcoded 5' primer and a J-beta primer mix. TCRdb analysed the 5' RACE reads with MiXCR anew, one entry per CDR3 protein. The data contain about 930,000 distinct CDR3 sequences, 25% to 35% of them singletons. The same data also went into a second study, on T cells of mothers and their children.

The sample comprised blood. All receptors come from a woman between 40 and 55 years old in good health.

There are a few counts of this clonotype. The chain recombines TRBV7-6 with TRBJ2-3; 9 bases fit TRBD2. V lost 2 bases to trimming and J lost 2 bases; unmatched junction nucleotides: 5. This CDR3 is built from 16 residues. The germline CDR1 and CDR2 sequences are SGHVS and FNYEAQ. The CDR3 reads CASSLQSGGLTDTQYF. The CDR3 DNA reads as TGTGCCAGCAGCTTACAAAGCGGGGGGCTCACAGATACGCAGTATTTT.

This clonotype has ten or more counts. The chain uses TRBV27 and TRBJ2-7; D is perhaps TRBD2 (6 bases). The CDR3 runs 15 residues. The germline V gene has CDR1 MNHEY and CDR2 SMNVEV (reference sequence). Trimming removed 4 bases from V and 2 bases from J, with 15 bases in between. DNA for the CDR3: TGTGCCAGCAGTTCCCTGGGGGGAGGTGCCTACGAGCAGTACTTC. As protein: CASSSLGGGAYEQYF.

This sequence joins TRBV7-3 and TRBJ1-6; D remains ambiguous. The germline gives CDR1 SGHTA, CDR2 FQGTGA. This CDR3 region has 14 residues. V lost 1 base and J lost 9, with 10 bases in between. The CDR3 DNA follows: TGTGCCAGCAGCTTAAATATGGGGAGTTCACCCCTCCACTTT. Encoded protein: CASSLNMGSSPLHF.

V is TRBV28 and J is TRBJ1-1; D ambiguous. Trimming removed 6 bases from V and 0 bases from J, with 11 bases in between. This CDR3 is built from 14 residues. Germline CDR1 reads MDHEN; CDR2 reads SYDVKM. CDR3 in amino acids: CASRQDGMNTEAFF. The DNA for the CDR3 is TGTGCCAGCAGACAAGACGGAATGAACACTGAAGCTTTCTTT.

The V and J genes are TRBV5-1 and TRBJ1-2, with D unclear. Germline CDR1 is SGHRS and CDR2 is YFSETQ. The CDR3 covers 13 residues. V lost 4 bases and J 4 bases, leaving 11 bases between the germline ends. CDR3 amino acids: CASSLDPGYGYTF. In nucleotides, the CDR3 is TGCGCCAGCAGCCTGGATCCGGGCTATGGCTACACCTTC.

The chain employs TRBV18 and TRBJ2-4, with 7 bases identical to TRBD2. V lost 2 bases, J lost 6 bases, and 4 bases stayed unmatched. Germline V gene sequence: CDR1 KGHSH, CDR2 LQKENI. This CDR3 spans 14 amino acids. For the CDR3, the DNA is TGTGCCAGCTCACCATCCAGGGAGGGAAACATTCAGTACTTC. Translated: CASSPSREGNIQYF.

This clonotype appeared once. The chain carries TRBV7-6 and TRBJ1-1; TRBD1 matches at 7 bases. Per the germline V gene, CDR1 is SGHVS and CDR2 is FNYEAQ. Trimming removed 1 base from V and 3 bases from J; junction bases left unmatched: 8. This CDR3 has 16 amino acids. Here the CDR3 reads CASSLGPTGTYTEAFF. Written as DNA, the CDR3 is TGTGCCAGCAGCTTAGGTCCGACAGGGACTTACACTGAAGCTTTCTTT.

This chain uses TRBV3-1 with TRBJ2-5; 9 nucleotides agree with TRBD1. Trimming cost V 2 bases and J 2 bases; bases outside gene matches: 12. This CDR3 is 18 amino acids long. Germline CDR1 LGHDT, CDR2 YNNKEL (reference sequence). DNA of the CDR3: TGTGCCAGCAGCCAACGGAACAGGGGGCTTGCTTCTCAAGAGACCCAGTACTTC. Protein product: CASSQRNRGLASQETQYF.

A few counts support this clonotype. The V gene is TRBV14, the J gene TRBJ1-2, with D uncertain. CDR1 and CDR2 from the germline V gene are SGHDN and FVKESK. The V gene lost 1 base and the J gene lost 7 bases, with 13 bases spanning the gap. The CDR3 consists of 14 residues. CDR3 sequence: CASSQGRGMGGYTF. CDR3 DNA: TGTGCCAGCAGCCAAGGAAGAGGCATGGGTGGCTACACCTTC.

This clonotype has only a few counts. The V gene is TRBV27, the J gene TRBJ2-5, with TRBD2 identical over 12 bases. CDR1 and CDR2 from the germline V gene are MNHEY and SMNVEV (reference sequence). The V segment lost 7 bases and the J segment 8 bases; nucleotides outside the gene matches: 14. CDR3 length equals 16 residues. The CDR3 DNA sequence: TGTGCCAGCACCTCCCTGACTAGCGGGGGCCCAGGAACCCAGTACTTC. It specifies CASTSLTSGGPGTQYF.

This clonotype has only a few counts. The gene calls are TRBV10-3 and TRBJ2-5; D unclear. CDR3 length: 14 residues. The V end lost 2 bases, the J end lost 0 bases, and 7 bases lay between the germline ends. CDR1 and CDR2 from the germline V gene are ENHRY and SYGVKD. This chain's CDR3 is CAISETLDQETQYF. CDR3 nucleotides: TGTGCCATCAGTGAGACCCTAGACCAAGAGACCCAGTACTTC.

This clonotype was counted a few times. This chain links TRBV12-3 or TRBV12-4 with TRBJ1-5, with D possibly TRBD1 on 6 matching bases. Trimming took 6 bases from V and 0 from J, leaving 15 bases between them. This CDR3 is built from 16 residues. CDR3 DNA sequence: TGTGCCAGCAGCCCCCAACAGGGATATAGCAATCAGCCCCAGCATTTT. It yields the protein CASSPQQGYSNQPQHF.

This clonotype was counted a few times. This rearrangement joins TRBV7-6 to TRBJ2-7; possible D gene TRBD1, 7 bases. The CDR3 covers 15 residues. Germline V gives CDR1 SGHVS, CDR2 FNYEAQ. V was shortened by 4 bases and J by 2 bases, with 15 bases between the two germline ends. CDR3 amino acids: CASSSRGAGPYEQYF. CDR3 DNA sequence: TGTGCCAGCAGCTCCAGGGGGGCAGGCCCCTACGAGCAGTACTTC.

Turning to this clonotype: A junction end diverges from the germline sequence, so it may reflect a read error. The rearrangement uses TRBV2 and TRBJ2-1; D ambiguous. CDR1 is SNHLY and CDR2 is FYNNEI in the germline V gene. The CDR3 extends over 13 amino acids. The CDR3 DNA reads TGTGCCAGCAGTGAACATCTCGACCCACTGGCGGATTTC. It encodes CASSEHLDPLADF.

This clonotype was found a few times. The CDR3 spells CASSPWGASSYEQYF. The CDR3, as DNA: TGTGCCAGCAGCCCCTGGGGGGCCAGCTCCTACGAGCAGTACTTC. The chain carries TRBV28 and TRBJ2-7; D may correspond to TRBD1 or TRBD2 (6 bases each). This CDR3 has 15 residues. Germline values: CDR1 MDHEN, CDR2 SYDVKM. V was shortened by 6 bases and J by 0 bases, with 15 bases between the two germline ends. The variable domain in full, completed from reference TRBV28 and TRBJ2-7, reads DVKVTQSSRYLVKRTGEKVFLECVQDMDHENMFWYRQDPGLGLRLIYFSYDVKMKEKGDIPEGYSVSREKKERFSLILESASTNQTSMYLCASSPWGASSYEQYFGPGTRLTVT.

This clonotype was seen repeatedly, ten times or more. This chain connects TRBV29-1 to TRBJ2-5; the D is unclear. Trimming stripped 0 bases from V and 2 bases from J, with 10 bases between. There are 14 residues in the CDR3. CDR1 SQVTM and CDR2 ANQGSEA come from the germline V gene. The CDR3 loop reads CSVEDIRVQETQYF. For the CDR3, the DNA is TGCAGCGTTGAAGACATAAGGGTACAAGAGACCCAGTACTTC.

V is TRBV5-1 and J is TRBJ1-4; D remains ambiguous. Germline loops: CDR1 SGHRS, CDR2 YFSETQ. V lost 1 base and J lost 6, with 13 bases in between. This CDR3 comprises 15 residues. CDR3 amino acids: CASSLLSRRDEKLFF. The CDR3 DNA sequence: TGCGCCAGCAGCTTGCTTTCACGGAGAGATGAAAAACTGTTTTTT.

This clonotype was detected many times. The chain has TRBV4-1 and TRBJ1-4; TRBD1 aligns across 9 bases. The J segment lost 6 bases and the V segment lost 4 bases, leaving 6 bases of the junction unmatched. This CDR3 has 15 residues. Germline V CDR1 and CDR2: MGHRA, YSYEKL. In DNA form, the CDR3 reads TGCGCCAGCAGCCGAAACCGGGACAGGGATGAAAAACTGTTTTTT. It is translated as CASSRNRDRDEKLFF.

V gene TRBV6-6 combines with J gene TRBJ2-1; 7 bases line up with TRBD2. The closer fit of TRBJ2-7 to the DNA end suggests the J call may be wrong. This CDR3 is built from 17 residues. The germline CDR1 and CDR2 sequences are MNHNY and SVGAGI (reference sequence). The CDR3 here is CASSYPPAGSSYNEQYF. DNA of the CDR3: TGTGCCAGCAGTTACCCACCAGCGGGGAGCTCCTACAATGAGCAGTACTTC.

This chain uses TRBV29-1 with TRBJ2-5; D possibly uses TRBD1 or TRBD2 (6 bases each). The J call is uncertain, as TRBJ2-7 better fits the DNA end. This CDR3 is 10 amino acids long. Germline assignment: CDR1 SQVTM and CDR2 ANQGSEA. The CDR3 protein is CSGGDTEQYF. The DNA for the CDR3 is TGCAGCGGGGGGGACACCGAGCAGTACTTC.

J is TRBJ2-1 and V is TRBV19; the match to TRBD2 covers 11 bases. CDR3 size: 16 residues. Germline V gene data show CDR1 as LNHDA and CDR2 as SQIVND (reference sequence). V shed 4 bases and J 8 bases; nucleotides not matched to a gene: 10. Written as DNA, the CDR3 is TGTGCCAGTAGTAGGATCGGGACTAGCGGACGGGATGAGCAGTTCTTC. This sequence encodes CASSRIGTSGRDEQFF.

In its sample, this clonotype was seen many times. CDR3: CASSLTQDETQYF. CDR3 DNA: TGTGCCAGCAGTCTTACGCAGGACGAGACCCAGTACTTC. J is TRBJ2-5 and V is TRBV28; D is unclear. The CDR3 covers 13 residues. V lost 5 bases to trimming and J lost 5 bases, with 12 bases between them. Germline values: CDR1 MDHEN, CDR2 SYDVKM.

In this sample, this clonotype turned up a few times. The chain is built from TRBV18 and TRBJ1-4, with D possibly being TRBD1 (5 bases). The CDR3 contains 16 residues. Germline assignment: CDR1 KGHSH and CDR2 LQKENI. Trimming shortened V by 3 bases and J by 6 bases, and 17 bases separated the two germline ends. Here the CDR3 reads CASSPLAGRGHEKLFF. CDR3 coding DNA: TGTGCCAGCTCACCCCTTGCGGGAAGGGGCCATGAAAAACTGTTTTTT.